Presented here are 4 T cell receptor beta chains from one specimen sequenced in a study of CD8+CD57+ T cells in acquired aplastic anemia. Selection for sequencing was limited to patients who had shown CD8+CD57+ cell expansion by flow cytometry. TCR beta VDJ and CDR3 profiles were obtained from a genomic DNA template. TCRdb re-derived calls from the reads in MiXCR, one entry per CDR3 protein. Of 150,000 to 180,000 distinct CDR3 sequences listed, over 50% are singletons. The specimen was sorted CD4+, CD8+, or CD8+CD57+ T cells (not recorded which) from PBMCs. These receptors came from a human donor with aplastic anemia.

Ten or more counts support this clonotype. The chain uses TRBV29-1 and TRBJ1-1, with a tentative D call TRBD1 (5 bases). The CDR3 sequence is 14 residues long. The germline gives CDR1 SQVTM, CDR2 ANQGSEA. Deletions cut 5 bases from V and 1 base from J, with 14 bases between. This CDR3 reads CSVFAGTENTEAFF. The CDR3 DNA is TGCAGCGTTTTCGCCGGGACGGAGAACACTGAAGCTTTCTTT. Full variable domain (outside the CDR3, taken from reference TRBV29-1 and TRBJ1-1): SAVISQKPSRDICQRGTSLTIQCQVDSQVTMMFWYRQQPGQSLTLIATANQGSEATYESGFVIDKFPISRPNLTFSTLTVSNMSPEDSSIYLCSVFAGTENTEAFFGQGTRLTVV.

This clonotype was seen a single time. This rearrangement joins TRBV20-1 to TRBJ1-1, with no clear D. Germline V gives CDR1 DFQATT, CDR2 SNEGSKA (reference sequence). V was pared by 6 bases and J by 5 bases, with 7 bases between. The CDR3 loop spans 10 amino acids. The CDR3 loop reads CSAFVTEAFF. The CDR3 DNA is TGCAGTGCCTTCGTAACTGAAGCTTTCTTT.

The chain carries TRBV5-1 and TRBJ2-7; 8 bases align to TRBD1. Per the germline V gene, CDR1 is SGHRS and CDR2 is YFSETQ. The CDR3 consists of 15 residues. The V segment lost 1 base and the J segment 3 bases; nucleotides outside the gene matches: 6. The CDR3 DNA reads TGCGCCAGCAGCTTGTCTCCGGGACAGGTCTACGAGCAGTACTTC. Protein product: CASSLSPGQVYEQYF.

The V gene is TRBV2, the J gene TRBJ1-2; D unresolved. Germline CDR1 and CDR2: SNHLY and FYNNEI. The CDR3 consists of 14 residues. Trimming shortened V by 4 bases and J by 4 bases, and 13 bases separated the two germline ends. In DNA form, the CDR3 reads TGTGCCAGCAGTGTTAGCCAGCCCCCCTATGGCTACACCTTC. Protein sequence: CASSVSQPPYGYTF.